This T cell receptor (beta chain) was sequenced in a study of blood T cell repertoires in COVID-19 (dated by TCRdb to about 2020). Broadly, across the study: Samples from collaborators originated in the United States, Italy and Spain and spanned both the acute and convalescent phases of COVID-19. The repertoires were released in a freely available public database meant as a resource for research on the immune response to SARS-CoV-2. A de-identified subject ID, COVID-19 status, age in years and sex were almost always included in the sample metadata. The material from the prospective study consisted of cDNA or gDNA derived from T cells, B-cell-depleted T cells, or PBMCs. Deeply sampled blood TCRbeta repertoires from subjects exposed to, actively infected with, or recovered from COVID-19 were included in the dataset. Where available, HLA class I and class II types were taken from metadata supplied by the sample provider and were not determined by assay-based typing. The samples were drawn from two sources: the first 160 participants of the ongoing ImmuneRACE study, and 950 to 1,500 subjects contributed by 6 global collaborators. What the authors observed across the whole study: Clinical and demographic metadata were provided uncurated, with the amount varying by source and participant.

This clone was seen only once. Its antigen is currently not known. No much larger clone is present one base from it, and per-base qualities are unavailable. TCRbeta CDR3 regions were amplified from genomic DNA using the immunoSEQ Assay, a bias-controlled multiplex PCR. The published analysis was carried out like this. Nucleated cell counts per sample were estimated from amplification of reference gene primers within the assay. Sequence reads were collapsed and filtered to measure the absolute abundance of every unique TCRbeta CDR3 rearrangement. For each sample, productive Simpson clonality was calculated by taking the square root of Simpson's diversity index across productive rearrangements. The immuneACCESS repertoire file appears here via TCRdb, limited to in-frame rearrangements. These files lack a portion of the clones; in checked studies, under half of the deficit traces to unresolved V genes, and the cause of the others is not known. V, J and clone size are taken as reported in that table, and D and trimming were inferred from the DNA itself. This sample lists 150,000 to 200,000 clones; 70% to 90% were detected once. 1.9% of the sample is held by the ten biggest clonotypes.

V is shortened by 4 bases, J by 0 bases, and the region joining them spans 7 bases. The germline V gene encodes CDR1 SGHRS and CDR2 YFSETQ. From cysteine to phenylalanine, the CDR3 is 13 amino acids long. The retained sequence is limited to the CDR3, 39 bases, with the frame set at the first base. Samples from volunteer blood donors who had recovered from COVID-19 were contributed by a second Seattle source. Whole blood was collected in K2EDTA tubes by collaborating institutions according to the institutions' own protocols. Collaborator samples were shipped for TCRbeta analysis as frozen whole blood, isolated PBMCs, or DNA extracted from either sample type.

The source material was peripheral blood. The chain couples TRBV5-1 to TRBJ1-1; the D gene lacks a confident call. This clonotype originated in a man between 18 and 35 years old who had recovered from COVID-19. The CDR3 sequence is CASSPVVNTEAFF. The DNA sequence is TGCGCCAGCAGCCCGGTGGTGAACACTGAAGCTTTCTTT.